This record covers a single T cell receptor beta chain. The entry originates in a study of cytomegalovirus exposure and HLA in healthy donors. Study as a whole: Earlier results showed approximately 120 million unique TCR beta sequences derived from roughly 180 million T cells.

A multiplex PCR was run with 60 Vbeta primers and 13 Jbeta primers. Clones were sequenced by immunoSEQ multiplex PCR, and TCRdb holds only the in-frame ones, with some missing. The repertoire holds 200,000 or so clones, with 82% as singletons. Germline CDR1 LNHDA, CDR2 SQIVND (reference sequence). This CDR3 comprises 13 residues. The germline V and J ends were trimmed by 5 bases and 2 bases, with 9 bases remaining between them. Source material: PBMCs. This clonotype originated in a woman aged 18-29 years in good health and CMV-seronegative. The chain couples TRBV19 to TRBJ2-5; D is undetermined. This chain's CDR3 is CASSWQIQETQYF. The CDR3 DNA reads as TGTGCCAGTAGTTGGCAGATACAAGAGACCCAGTACTTC.